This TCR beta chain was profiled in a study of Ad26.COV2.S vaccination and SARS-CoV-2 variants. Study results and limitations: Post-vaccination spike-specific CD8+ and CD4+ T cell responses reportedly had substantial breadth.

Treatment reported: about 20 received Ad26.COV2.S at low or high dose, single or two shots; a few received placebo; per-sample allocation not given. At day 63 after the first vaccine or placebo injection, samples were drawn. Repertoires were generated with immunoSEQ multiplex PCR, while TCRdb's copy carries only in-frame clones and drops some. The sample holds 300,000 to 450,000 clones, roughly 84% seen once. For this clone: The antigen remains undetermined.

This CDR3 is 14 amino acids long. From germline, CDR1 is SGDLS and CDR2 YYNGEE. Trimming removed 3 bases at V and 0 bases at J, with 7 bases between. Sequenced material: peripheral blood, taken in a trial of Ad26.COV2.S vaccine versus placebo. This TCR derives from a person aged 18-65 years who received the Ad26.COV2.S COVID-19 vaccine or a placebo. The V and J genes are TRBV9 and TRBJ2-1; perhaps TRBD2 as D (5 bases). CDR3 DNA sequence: TGTGCCAGCAGCGGACGGGACTCCTACAATGAGCAGTTCTTC. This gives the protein CASSGRDSYNEQFF.